These 5 T cell receptor beta chains were all obtained from the same sample, sequenced in a study of blood T cell repertoires in COVID-19. Sequencing was performed with immunoSEQ multiplex PCR; in TCRdb, only in-frame clones are kept and a portion is missing. Counted here are roughly 250,000 clones, around 88% occurring once; the ten biggest clones make up approximately 3.5%. The material sequenced was PBMCs or T cells enriched from blood (not recorded which). The origin of the receptors is a woman aged 35 to 49 with acute COVID-19.

The J gene is TRBJ1-3, the V gene TRBV5-1, with D possibly TRBD1 on 6 matching bases. CDR1 is SGHRS and CDR2 is YFSETQ in the germline V gene. CDR3 length equals 16 residues. V lost 4 bases and J 4 bases, leaving 18 bases between the germline ends. CDR3 sequence (DNA): TGCGCCAGCAGCGCAAACCCACAGGGTGACGGAAACACCATATATTTT. Encoded protein: CASSANPQGDGNTIYF.

The chain joins TRBV7-3 to TRBJ2-7; D may be TRBD2 (6 bases). The CDR3 is made up of 13 amino acids. Germline values: CDR1 SGHTA, CDR2 FQGTGA. Trimming took off 5 bases at V and 3 bases at J, with 11 bases between the two ends. CDR3 nucleotide sequence: TGTGCCAGCAGCCCCATGGGGGGCTACGAGCAGTACTTC. It yields the protein CASSPMGGYEQYF.

This clone was seen a few times. J is TRBJ2-7 and V is TRBV28, with D unclear. The CDR3 spans 12 residues. V lost 6 bases and J lost 2, with 8 bases in between. The germline gives CDR1 MDHEN, CDR2 SYDVKM. This CDR3 is CASSLTAYEQYF. CDR3 DNA: TGTGCCAGCAGCTTAACAGCCTACGAGCAGTACTTC. The variable domain in full, with the rest retrieved from reference TRBV28 and TRBJ2-7, is DVKVTQSSRYLVKRTGEKVFLECVQDMDHENMFWYRQDPGLGLRLIYFSYDVKMKEKGDIPEGYSVSREKKERFSLILESASTNQTSMYLCASSLTAYEQYFGPGTRLTVT.

This chain uses TRBV7-9 with TRBJ1-4; D unresolved. V lost 2 bases to trimming and J lost 7 bases, with 8 bases between them. The CDR3 has 13 amino acids. CDR1 is SEHNR, CDR2 FQNEAQ, per germline (reference sequence). The CDR3 here is CASSLPRGEKLFF. CDR3 nucleotide sequence: TGTGCCAGCAGCTTACCGAGAGGTGAAAAACTGTTTTTT.

The rearrangement links TRBV6-5 to TRBJ2-1, with D possibly matching TRBD1 (6 bases). Germline V gene data show CDR1 as MNHEY and CDR2 as SVGAGI. This CDR3 has 15 residues. V dropped 6 bases and J dropped 7 bases, with 19 bases sitting between them. CDR3 protein: CASSGTPGPLNEQFF. The CDR3 region has the DNA TGTGCCAGCAGCGGGACACCGGGGCCCTTAAATGAGCAGTTCTTC.